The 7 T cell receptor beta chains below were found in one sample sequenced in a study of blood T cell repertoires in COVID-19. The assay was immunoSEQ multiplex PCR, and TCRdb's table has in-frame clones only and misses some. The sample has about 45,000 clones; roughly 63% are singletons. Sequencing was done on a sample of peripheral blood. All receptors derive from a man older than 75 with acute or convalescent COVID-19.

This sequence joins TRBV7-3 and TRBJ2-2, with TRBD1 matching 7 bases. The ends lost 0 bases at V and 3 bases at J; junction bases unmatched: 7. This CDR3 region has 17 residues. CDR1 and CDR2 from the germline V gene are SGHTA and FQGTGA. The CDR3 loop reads CASSLTPRDSYTGELFF. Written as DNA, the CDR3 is TGTGCCAGCAGCTTAACCCCCCGGGACAGCTACACCGGGGAGCTGTTTTTT.

CDR3 sequence: CSVENPPGITEAFF. The CDR3 bases are TGCAGCGTCGAAAATCCCCCAGGGATCACTGAAGCTTTCTTT. The J gene is TRBJ1-1, the V gene TRBV29-1, with a weak D call TRBD1 (5 bases). Trimming took 6 bases from V and 4 from J, leaving 18 bases between them. Looked up from germline, CDR1 is SQVTM and CDR2 is ANQGSEA. This CDR3 is built from 14 residues.

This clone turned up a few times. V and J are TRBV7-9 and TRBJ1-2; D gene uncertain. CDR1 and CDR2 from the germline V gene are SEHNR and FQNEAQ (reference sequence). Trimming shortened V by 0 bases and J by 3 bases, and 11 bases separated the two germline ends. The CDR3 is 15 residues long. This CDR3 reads CASSLAVPEDYGYTF. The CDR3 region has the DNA TGTGCCAGCAGCTTAGCGGTCCCCGAGGACTATGGCTACACCTTC.

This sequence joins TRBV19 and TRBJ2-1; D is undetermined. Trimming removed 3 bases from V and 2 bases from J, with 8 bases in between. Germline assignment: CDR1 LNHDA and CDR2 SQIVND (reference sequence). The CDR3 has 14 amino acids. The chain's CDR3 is CASSIELPYNEQFF. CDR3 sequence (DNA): TGTGCCAGTAGTATTGAACTACCCTACAATGAGCAGTTCTTC. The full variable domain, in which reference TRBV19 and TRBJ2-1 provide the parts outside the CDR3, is DGGITQSPKYLFRKEGQNVTLSCEQNLNHDAMYWYRQDPGQGLRLIYYSQIVNDFQKGDIAEGYSVSREKKESFPLTVTSAQKNPTAFYLCASSIELPYNEQFFGPGTRLTVL.

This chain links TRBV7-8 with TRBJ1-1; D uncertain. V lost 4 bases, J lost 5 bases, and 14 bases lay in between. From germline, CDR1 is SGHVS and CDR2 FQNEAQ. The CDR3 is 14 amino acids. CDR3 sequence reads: CASSSERGRTEAFF. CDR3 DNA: TGTGCCAGCAGCTCCGAGCGAGGGAGGACTGAAGCTTTCTTT.

The CDR3 sequence is CASSLLPGGDSPLHF. CDR3 nucleotide sequence: TGTGCCAGCAGCTTATTGCCAGGGGGCGATTCACCCCTCCACTTT. The V call is TRBV11-2, the J call TRBJ1-6; 8 bases are shared with TRBD1. CDR3 size: 15 residues. The junction had 5 bases not matched to a gene; V was cut back by 2 bases and J by 8 bases. Per the germline V gene, CDR1 is SGHAT and CDR2 is FQNNGV.

The CDR3 region is CASSASGGYQETQYF. The CDR3 nucleotides are TGTGCCAGCAGCGCTAGCGGAGGGTACCAAGAGACCCAGTACTTC. The chain uses TRBV9 and TRBJ2-5; 7 positions match TRBD2. The CDR3 runs 15 residues. The V gene's germline CDR1 is SGDLS and CDR2 YYNGEE. V dropped 3 bases and J dropped 0; count of bases not matched to a gene: 5.